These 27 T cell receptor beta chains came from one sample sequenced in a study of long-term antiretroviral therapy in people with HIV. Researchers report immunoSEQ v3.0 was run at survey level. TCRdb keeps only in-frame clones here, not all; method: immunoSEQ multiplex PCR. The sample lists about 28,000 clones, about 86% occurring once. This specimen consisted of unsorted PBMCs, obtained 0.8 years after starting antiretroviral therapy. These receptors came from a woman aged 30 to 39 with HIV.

This chain's CDR3 is CASGWGRETQYF. The CDR3, as DNA: TGTGCTAGTGGCTGGGGGCGGGAGACCCAGTACTTC. V gene TRBV12-5 combines with J gene TRBJ2-5; possibly TRBD1 for D (6 bases). Deletions cut 6 bases from V and 5 bases from J, with 10 bases between. This CDR3 comprises 12 residues. CDR1 and CDR2 (germline): LGHNT, FRNRAP.

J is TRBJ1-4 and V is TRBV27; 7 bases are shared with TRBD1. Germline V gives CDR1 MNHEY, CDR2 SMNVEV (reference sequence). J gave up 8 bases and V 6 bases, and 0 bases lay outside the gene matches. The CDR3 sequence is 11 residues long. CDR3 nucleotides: TGTGCCAGCAGGACAGGGGAAAAACTGTTTTTT. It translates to CASRTGEKLFF.

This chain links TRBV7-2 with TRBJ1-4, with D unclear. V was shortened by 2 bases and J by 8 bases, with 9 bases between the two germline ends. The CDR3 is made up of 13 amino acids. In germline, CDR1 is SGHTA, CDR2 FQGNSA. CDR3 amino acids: CASSLKGWEKLFF. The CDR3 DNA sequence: TGTGCCAGCAGCTTAAAGGGCTGGGAAAAACTGTTTTTT.

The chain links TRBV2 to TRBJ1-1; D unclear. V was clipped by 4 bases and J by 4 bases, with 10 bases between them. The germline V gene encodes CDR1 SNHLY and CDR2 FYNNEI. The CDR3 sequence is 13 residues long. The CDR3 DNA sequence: TGTGCCAGCAGTGTCGGGGAGGCCACTGAAGCTTTCTTT. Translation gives CASSVGEATEAFF.

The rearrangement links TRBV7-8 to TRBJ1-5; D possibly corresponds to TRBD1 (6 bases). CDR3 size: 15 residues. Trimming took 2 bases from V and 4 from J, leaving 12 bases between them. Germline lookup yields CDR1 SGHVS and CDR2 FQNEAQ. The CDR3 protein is CASSLSGDGNQPQHF. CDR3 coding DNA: TGTGCCAGCAGCTTATCAGGGGATGGTAATCAGCCCCAGCATTTT.

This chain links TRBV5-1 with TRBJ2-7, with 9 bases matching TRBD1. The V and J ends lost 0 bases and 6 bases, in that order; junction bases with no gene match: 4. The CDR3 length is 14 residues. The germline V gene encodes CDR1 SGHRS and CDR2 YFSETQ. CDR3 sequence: CASSLDGTGFEQYF. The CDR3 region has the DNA TGCGCCAGCAGCTTGGATGGGACAGGGTTCGAGCAGTACTTC.

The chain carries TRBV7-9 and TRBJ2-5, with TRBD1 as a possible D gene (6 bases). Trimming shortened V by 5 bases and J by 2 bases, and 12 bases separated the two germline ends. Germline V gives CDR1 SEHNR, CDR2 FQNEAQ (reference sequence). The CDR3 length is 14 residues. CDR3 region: CASSDTGPQETQYF. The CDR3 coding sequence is TGTGCCAGCAGCGATACAGGGCCTCAAGAGACCCAGTACTTC.

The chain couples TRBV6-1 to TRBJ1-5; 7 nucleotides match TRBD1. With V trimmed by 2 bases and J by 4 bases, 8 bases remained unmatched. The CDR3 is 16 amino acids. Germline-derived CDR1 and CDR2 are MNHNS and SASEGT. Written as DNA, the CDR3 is TGTGCCAGCAGTGAATGGACGGGGACAGCTAATCAGCCCCAGCATTTT. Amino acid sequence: CASSEWTGTANQPQHF.

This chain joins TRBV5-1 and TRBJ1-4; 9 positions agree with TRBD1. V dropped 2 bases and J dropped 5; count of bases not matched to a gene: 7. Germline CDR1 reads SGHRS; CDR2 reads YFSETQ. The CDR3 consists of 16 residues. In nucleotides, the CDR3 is TGCGCCAGCAGCTTAGGTAGGGGACAGGGAAATGAAAAACTGTTTTTT. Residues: CASSLGRGQGNEKLFF.

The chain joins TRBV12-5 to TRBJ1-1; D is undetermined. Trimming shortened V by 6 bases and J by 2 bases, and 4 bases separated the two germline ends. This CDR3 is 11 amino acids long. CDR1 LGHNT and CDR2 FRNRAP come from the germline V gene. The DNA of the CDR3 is TGTGCTAGTGGAACAAACACTGAAGCTTTCTTT. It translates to CASGTNTEAFF.

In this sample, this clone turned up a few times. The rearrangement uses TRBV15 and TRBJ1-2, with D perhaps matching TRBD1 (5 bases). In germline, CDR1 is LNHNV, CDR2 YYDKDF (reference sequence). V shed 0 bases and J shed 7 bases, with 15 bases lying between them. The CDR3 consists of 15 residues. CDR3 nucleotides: TGTGCCACCAGCAGAGACAGGGTCGGAGGTAGTGGCTACACCTTC. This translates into CATSRDRVGGSGYTF.

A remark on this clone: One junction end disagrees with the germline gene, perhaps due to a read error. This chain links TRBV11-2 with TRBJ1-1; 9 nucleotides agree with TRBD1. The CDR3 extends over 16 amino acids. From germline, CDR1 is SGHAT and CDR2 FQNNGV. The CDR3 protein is CASRLGRGQGPIEAFF. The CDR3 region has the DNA TGTGCCAGCCGCTTGGGGAGGGGACAGGGTCCGATTGAAGCTTTCTTT. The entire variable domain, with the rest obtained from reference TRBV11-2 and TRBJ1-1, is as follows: EAGVAQSPRYKIIEKRQSVAFWCNPISGHATLYWYQQILGQGPKLLIQFQNNGVVDDSQLPKDRFSAERLKGVDSTLKIQPAKLEDSAVYLCASRLGRGQGPIEAFFGQGTRLTVV.

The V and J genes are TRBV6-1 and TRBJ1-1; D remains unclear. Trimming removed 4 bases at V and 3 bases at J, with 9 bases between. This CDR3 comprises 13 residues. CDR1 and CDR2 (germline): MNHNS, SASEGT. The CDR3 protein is CASSVRSYTEAFF. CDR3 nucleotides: TGTGCCAGCAGTGTCCGCAGCTACACTGAAGCTTTCTTT.

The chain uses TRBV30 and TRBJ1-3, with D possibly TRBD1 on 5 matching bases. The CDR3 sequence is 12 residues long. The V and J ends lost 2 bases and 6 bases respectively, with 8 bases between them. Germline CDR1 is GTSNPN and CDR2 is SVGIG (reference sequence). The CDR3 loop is CAWSLRVNTIYF. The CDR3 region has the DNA TGTGCCTGGAGTCTCAGGGTAAACACCATATATTTT.

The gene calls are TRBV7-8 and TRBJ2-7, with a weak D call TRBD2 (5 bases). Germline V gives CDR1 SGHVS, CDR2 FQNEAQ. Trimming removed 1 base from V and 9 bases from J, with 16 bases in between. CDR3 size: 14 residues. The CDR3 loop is CASSLEIGIGGQYV. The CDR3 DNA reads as TGTGCCAGCAGCTTAGAGATTGGGATTGGAGGGCAGTACGTC.

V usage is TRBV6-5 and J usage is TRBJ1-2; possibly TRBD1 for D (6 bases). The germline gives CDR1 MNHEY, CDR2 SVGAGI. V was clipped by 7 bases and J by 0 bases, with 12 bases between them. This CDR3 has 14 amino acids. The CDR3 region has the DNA TGTGCCAGCAAGGGGGGGCATTCTAACTATGGCTACACCTTC. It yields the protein CASKGGHSNYGYTF.

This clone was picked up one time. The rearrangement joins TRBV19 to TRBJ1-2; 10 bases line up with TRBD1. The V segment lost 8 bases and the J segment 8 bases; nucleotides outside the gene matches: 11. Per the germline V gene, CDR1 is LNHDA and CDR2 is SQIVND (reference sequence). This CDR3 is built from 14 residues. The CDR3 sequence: CASANPTGGGGYTF. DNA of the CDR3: TGTGCCAGTGCCAACCCGACAGGGGGCGGCGGCTACACCTTC.

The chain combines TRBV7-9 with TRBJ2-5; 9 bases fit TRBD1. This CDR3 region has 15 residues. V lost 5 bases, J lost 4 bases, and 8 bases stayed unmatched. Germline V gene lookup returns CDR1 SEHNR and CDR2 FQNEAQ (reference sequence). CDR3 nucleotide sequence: TGTGCCAGCAGCCGCGGGGACAGGGCGGGAGAGACCCAGTACTTC. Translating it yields CASSRGDRAGETQYF. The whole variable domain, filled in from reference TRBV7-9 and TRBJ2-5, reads DTGVSQNPRHKITKRGQNVTFRCDPISEHNRLYWYRQTLGQGPEFLTYFQNEAQLEKSRLLSDRFSAERPKGSFSTLEIQRTEQGDSAMYLCASSRGDRAGETQYFGPGTRLLVL.

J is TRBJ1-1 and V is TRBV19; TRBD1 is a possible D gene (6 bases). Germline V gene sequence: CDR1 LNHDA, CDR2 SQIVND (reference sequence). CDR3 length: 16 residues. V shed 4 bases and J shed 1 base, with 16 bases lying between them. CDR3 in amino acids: CASSNPGTQKNTEAFF. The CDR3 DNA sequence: TGTGCCAGTAGTAACCCGGGGACACAGAAGAACACTGAAGCTTTCTTT.

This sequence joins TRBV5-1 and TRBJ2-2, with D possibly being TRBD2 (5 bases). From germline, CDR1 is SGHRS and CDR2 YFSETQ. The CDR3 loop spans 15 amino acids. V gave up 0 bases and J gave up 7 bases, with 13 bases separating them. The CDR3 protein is CASSLAVGVNGELFF. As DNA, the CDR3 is TGCGCCAGCAGCTTGGCTGTCGGGGTGAACGGGGAGCTGTTTTTT.

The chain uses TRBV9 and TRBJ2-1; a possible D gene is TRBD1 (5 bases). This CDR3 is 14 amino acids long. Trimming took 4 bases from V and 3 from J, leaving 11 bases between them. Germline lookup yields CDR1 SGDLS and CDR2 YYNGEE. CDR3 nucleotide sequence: TGTGCCAGCAGCCCCTCAGGGAACTACAATGAGCAGTTCTTC. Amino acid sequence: CASSPSGNYNEQFF. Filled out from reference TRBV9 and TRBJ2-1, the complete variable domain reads DSGVTQTPKHLITATGQRVTLRCSPRSGDLSVYWYQQSLDQGLQFLIQYYNGEERAKGNILERFSAQQFPDLHSELNLSSLELGDSALYFCASSPSGNYNEQFFGPGTRLTVL.

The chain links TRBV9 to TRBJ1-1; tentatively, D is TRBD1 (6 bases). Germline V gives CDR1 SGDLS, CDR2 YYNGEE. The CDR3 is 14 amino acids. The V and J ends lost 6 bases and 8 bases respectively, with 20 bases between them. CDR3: CASNVPGGADEAFF. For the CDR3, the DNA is TGTGCCAGCAACGTTCCTGGGGGCGCGGACGAAGCTTTCTTT. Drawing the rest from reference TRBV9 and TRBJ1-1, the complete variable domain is DSGVTQTPKHLITATGQRVTLRCSPRSGDLSVYWYQQSLDQGLQFLIQYYNGEERAKGNILERFSAQQFPDLHSELNLSSLELGDSALYFCASNVPGGADEAFFGQGTRLTVV.

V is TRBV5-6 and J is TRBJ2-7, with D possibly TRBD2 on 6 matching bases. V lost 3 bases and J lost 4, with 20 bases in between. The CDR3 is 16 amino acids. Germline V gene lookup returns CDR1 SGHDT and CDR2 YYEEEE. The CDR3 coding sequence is TGTGCCAGCAGCTCCTACTCTGGAGGGGACCTGTACGAGCAGTACTTC. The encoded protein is CASSSYSGGDLYEQYF.

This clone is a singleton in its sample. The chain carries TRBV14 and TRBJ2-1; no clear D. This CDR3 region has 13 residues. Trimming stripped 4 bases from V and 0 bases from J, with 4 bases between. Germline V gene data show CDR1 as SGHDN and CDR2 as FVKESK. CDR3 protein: CASSPISYNEQFF. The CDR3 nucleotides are TGTGCCAGCAGCCCAATCTCCTACAATGAGCAGTTCTTC.

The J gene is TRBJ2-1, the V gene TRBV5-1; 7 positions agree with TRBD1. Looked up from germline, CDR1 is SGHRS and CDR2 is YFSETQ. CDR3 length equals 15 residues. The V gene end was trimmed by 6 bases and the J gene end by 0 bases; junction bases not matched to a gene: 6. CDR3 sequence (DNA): TGCGCCAGCAAGAACAGGGGCAGCTCCTACAATGAGCAGTTCTTC. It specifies CASKNRGSSYNEQFF.

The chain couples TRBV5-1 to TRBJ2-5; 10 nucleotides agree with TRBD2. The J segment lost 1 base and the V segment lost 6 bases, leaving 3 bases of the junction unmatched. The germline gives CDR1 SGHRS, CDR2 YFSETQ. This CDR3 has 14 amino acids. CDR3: CASTLAGPQETQYF. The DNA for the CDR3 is TGCGCCAGCACACTAGCGGGGCCCCAAGAGACCCAGTACTTC. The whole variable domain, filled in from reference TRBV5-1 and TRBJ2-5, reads KAGVTQTPRYLIKTRGQQVTLSCSPISGHRSVSWYQQTPGQGLQFLFEYFSETQRNKGNFPGRFSGRQFSNSRSEMNVSTLELGDSALYLCASTLAGPQETQYFGPGTRLLVL.

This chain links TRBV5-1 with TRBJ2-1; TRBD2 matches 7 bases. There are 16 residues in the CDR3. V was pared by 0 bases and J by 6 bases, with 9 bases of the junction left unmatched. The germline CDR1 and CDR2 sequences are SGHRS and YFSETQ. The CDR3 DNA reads TGCGCCAGCAGCTTGGTCCCCTGGAGGGAGGGCAATGAGCAGTTCTTC. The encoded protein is CASSLVPWREGNEQFF.